This TCR beta chain stems from a study of cytomegalovirus exposure and HLA in healthy donors (dated by TCRdb to the late 2010s). General notes on the study: The 550 to 750 repertoires of the first cohort and the approximately 110 validation repertoires were produced on the same platform, according to a later analysis. The aim of the study was to test whether cataloging public T cell receptors could identify signatures of past pathogen exposure. High-throughput TCR immunosequencing, statistical association of individual TCRs with disease status, and machine learning were combined to predict cytomegalovirus infection status. In addition to the first cohort of roughly 700 subjects, a separate validation cohort of over 90 different subjects was used. Overall results and qualifications from the work: In the study, some 160 TCR beta chains were listed as associated with cytomegalovirus. A later analysis had no HLA typing for the validation cohort, so co-occurrence there was scored across all 110 or so repertoires. Of the cluster scores, about 94% were above 0 in a later analysis, which found that TCRs clustered in the first cohort also tended to co-occur in the approximately 120 validation repertoires. Most TCR sequences were seen in very few donors, while some public TCRs were found in many individuals. Three of the identified cytomegalovirus-associated TCR beta chains were confirmed in vitro to be specific for cytomegalovirus antigens. The classifier was reported to diagnose cytomegalovirus status with high specificity and sensitivity in both the original and validation cohorts. According to the authors, the approach could potentially be generalized to other disease states and immunological phenotypes.

Donors formed part of the validation cohort, which comprised approximately 130 subjects and was distinct from the first cohort of 670 or so subjects. Receptor libraries were prepared by the immunoSEQ multiplex PCR assay. The paper's data handling went like this. To diagnose cytomegalovirus status from the catalog of TCR beta chain sequences, a statistical classification framework was built. In TCRdb, the immuneACCESS table is reduced to in-frame sequences with V and J assigned. These tables do not hold every clone; where another copy was compared, an unresolved V gene accounts for under half, and the others remain unexplained. V and J calls and clone size are those listed in that table; D and trimming were worked out from the DNA. Recorded for this sample are some 150,000 clones; 65% to 90% of them occurred a single time. 20% to 25% of the sample lies in the top ten. As concerns this clone: Its antigen remains unidentified. No much larger clonotype is one base removed from it; base qualities were not supplied.

At the junction V is shortened by 4 bases and J by 0 bases; bases outside the gene matches: 5. The germline V gene sets CDR1 to SNHLY and CDR2 to FYNNEI. The CDR3 runs 15 amino acids, cysteine and phenylalanine included. Left in the record is the CDR3 DNA by itself, 45 bases read in frame from the first base. The TCR sequence derives from a man aged 18 to 29 in good health and CMV-seropositive. The rearrangement combines TRBV2 with TRBJ2-7, with TRBD2 identical over 8 junction bases. Sequencing input: PBMCs. For the CDR3, the sequence is CASSAGLAGSYEQYF. The bases are TGTGCCAGCAGTGCAGGTCTAGCGGGCTCCTACGAGCAGTACTTC.